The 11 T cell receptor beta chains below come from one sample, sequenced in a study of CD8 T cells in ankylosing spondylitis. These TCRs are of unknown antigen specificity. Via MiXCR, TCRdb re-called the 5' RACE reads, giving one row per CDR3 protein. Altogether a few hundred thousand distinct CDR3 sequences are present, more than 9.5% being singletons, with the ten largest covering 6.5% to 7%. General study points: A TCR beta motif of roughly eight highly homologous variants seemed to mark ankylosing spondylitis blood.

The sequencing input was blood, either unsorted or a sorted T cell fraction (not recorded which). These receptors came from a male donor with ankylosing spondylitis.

The CDR3 here is CASRVGQATEAFF. CDR3 bases: TGTGCCAGCAGGGTCGGACAGGCCACTGAAGCTTTCTTT. The chain couples TRBV2 to TRBJ1-1, with 7 bases matching TRBD1. The junction had 5 bases not matched to a gene; V was cut back by 6 bases and J by 4 bases. The germline V gene has CDR1 SNHLY and CDR2 FYNNEI. This CDR3 has 13 amino acids. Full variable domain (outside the CDR3, taken from reference TRBV2 and TRBJ1-1): EPEVTQTPSHQVTQMGQEVILRCVPISNHLYFYWYRQILGQKVEFLVSFYNNEISEKSEIFDDQFSVERPDGSNFTLKIRSTKLEDSAMYFCASRVGQATEAFFGQGTRLTVV.

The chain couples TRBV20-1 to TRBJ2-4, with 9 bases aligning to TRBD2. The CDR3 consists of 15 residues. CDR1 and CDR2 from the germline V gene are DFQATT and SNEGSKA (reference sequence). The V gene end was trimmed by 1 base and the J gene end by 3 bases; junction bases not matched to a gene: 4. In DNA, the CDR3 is TGCAGTGCTAGAGTAGCGGGGGCGGGCAAAAACATTCAGTACTTC. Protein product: CSARVAGAGKNIQYF.

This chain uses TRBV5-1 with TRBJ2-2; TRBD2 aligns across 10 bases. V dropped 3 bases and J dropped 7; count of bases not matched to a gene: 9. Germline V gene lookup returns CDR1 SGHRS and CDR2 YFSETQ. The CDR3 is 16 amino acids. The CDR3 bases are TGCGCCAGCAGCTACCGAGCGGGAGGGGTCATCGGGGAGCTGTTTTTT. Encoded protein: CASSYRAGGVIGELFF.

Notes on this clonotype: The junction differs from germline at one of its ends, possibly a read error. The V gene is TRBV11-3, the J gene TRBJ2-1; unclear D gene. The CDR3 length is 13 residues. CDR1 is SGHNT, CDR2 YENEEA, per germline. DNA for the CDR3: TGTGCCAACAGCTTAGGACGGCTCAATGAGCAGTTCTTC. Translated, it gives CANSLGRLNEQFF.

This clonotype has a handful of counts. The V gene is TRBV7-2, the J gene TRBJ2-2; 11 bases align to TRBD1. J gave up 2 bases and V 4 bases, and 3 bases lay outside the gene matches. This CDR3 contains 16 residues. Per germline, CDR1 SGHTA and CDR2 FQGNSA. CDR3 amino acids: CASSSRTGGNTGELFF. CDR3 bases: TGTGCCAGCAGCTCCCGGACAGGGGGCAACACCGGGGAGCTGTTTTTT.

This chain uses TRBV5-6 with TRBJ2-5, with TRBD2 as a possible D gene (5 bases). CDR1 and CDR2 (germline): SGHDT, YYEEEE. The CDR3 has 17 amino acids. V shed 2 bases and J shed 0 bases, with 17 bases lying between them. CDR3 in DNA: TGTGCCAGCAGCTTCCGCGGGCGGTCTTCCTACCAAGAGACCCAGTACTTC. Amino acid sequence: CASSFRGRSSYQETQYF.

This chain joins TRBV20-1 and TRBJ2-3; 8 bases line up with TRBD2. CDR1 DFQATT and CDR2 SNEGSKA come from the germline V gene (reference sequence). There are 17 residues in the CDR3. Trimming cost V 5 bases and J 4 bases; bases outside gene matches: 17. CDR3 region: CSAPHRGGRGFSDTQYF. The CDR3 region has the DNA TGCAGTGCTCCACACCGGGGGGGCAGGGGCTTTTCAGATACGCAGTATTTT.

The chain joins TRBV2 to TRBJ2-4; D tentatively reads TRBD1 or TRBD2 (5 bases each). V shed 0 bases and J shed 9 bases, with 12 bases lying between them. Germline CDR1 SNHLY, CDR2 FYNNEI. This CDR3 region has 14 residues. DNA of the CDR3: TGTGCCAGCAGTGAAGCGGGACCGCTGAGCATTCAGTACTTC. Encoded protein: CASSEAGPLSIQYF.

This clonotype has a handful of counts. CDR3 DNA: TGTGCCAGCAGCCGACCCACAGCCATCAGCTCCTATAATTCACCCCTCCACTTT. Its translation is CASSRPTAISSYNSPLHF. V usage is TRBV11-1 and J usage is TRBJ1-6; D unclear. The ends were cut back, 5 bases at V and 0 bases at J, with 17 bases in the middle. Germline V gene sequence: CDR1 SGHAT, CDR2 FQDESV (reference sequence). This CDR3 spans 18 amino acids. The whole variable domain, filled in from reference TRBV11-1 and TRBJ1-6, reads EAEVAQSPRYKITEKSQAVAFWCDPISGHATLYWYRQILGQGPELLVQFQDESVVDDSQLPKDRFSAERLKGVDSTLKIQPAELGDSAMYLCASSRPTAISSYNSPLHFGNGTRLTVT.

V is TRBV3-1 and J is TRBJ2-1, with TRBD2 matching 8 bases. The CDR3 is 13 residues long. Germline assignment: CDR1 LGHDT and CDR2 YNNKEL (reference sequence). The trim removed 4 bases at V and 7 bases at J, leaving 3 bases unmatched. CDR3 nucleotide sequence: TGTGCCAGCAGCCCGCGGGGGGAGAATGAGCAGTTCTTC. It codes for CASSPRGENEQFF.

CDR3: CASRYPSGPSSYNEQFF. The CDR3 region has the DNA TGTGCCAGCCGATACCCTTCAGGGCCCAGCTCCTACAATGAGCAGTTCTTC. This chain uses TRBV27 with TRBJ2-1, with D possibly matching TRBD1 (5 bases). Germline-derived CDR1 and CDR2 are MNHEY and SMNVEV (reference sequence). The length of the CDR3 is 17 residues. V lost 8 bases, J lost 0 bases, and 20 bases lay in between.